A selection of T cell receptor beta chains follows, all from one sample in a study of T cell responses to AZD1222 COVID-19 vaccine. Here immunoSEQ multiplex PCR was the method, and the copy in TCRdb shows in-frame clones only, minus some. The sample carries approximately 100,000 clones, about 89% recorded once. The sample in question was peripheral blood, obtained on day 0 of AZD1222 vaccination. These TCRs come from an adult in good health. The CDR3 runs from the conserved cysteine through the conserved F or W. D genes are given only for firm matches. Clone sizes are given selectively: once, few, many, or a class where the clone is expanded.

CDR3 protein: CASSRELNTEAFF
CDR3 DNA: TGTGCCAGCAGCCGGGAATTGAACACTGAAGCTTTCTTT
V gene: TRBV3-1/TRBV3-2
J gene: TRBJ1-1
clone size: .
D gene: .

CDR3 protein: CASSPRTGGLTEAFF
CDR3 DNA: TGTGCCAGCAGCCCCCGGACAGGGGGCCTCACTGAAGCTTTCTTT
V gene: TRBV11-1
J gene: TRBJ1-1
clone size: .
D gene: TRBD1

CDR3 protein: CASSLGFTVAEAFF
CDR3 DNA: TGTGCCAGCAGCCTGGGTTTTACGGTCGCTGAAGCTTTCTTT
V gene: TRBV3-1/TRBV3-2
J gene: TRBJ1-1
clone size: .
D gene: .

CDR3 protein: CASSLGQATSEAFF
CDR3 DNA: TGCGCCAGCAGCTTAGGACAGGCTACTTCTGAAGCTTTCTTT
V gene: TRBV5-1
J gene: TRBJ1-1
clone size: .
D gene: TRBD1

CDR3 protein: CASSQGSSGNTIYF
CDR3 DNA: TGTGCCAGCAGCCAAGGGAGTAGCGGAAACACCATATATTTT
V gene: TRBV14
J gene: TRBJ1-3
clone size: .
D gene: .

CDR3 protein: CASSLIAYEQYF
CDR3 DNA: TGTGCCAGCAGCTTAATAGCCTACGAGCAGTACTTC
V gene: TRBV7-9
J gene: TRBJ2-7
clone size: .
D gene: .

CDR3 protein: CASIPTGGRGQPQHF
CDR3 DNA: TGTGCCAGCATTCCGACCGGTGGAAGGGGCCAGCCCCAGCATTTT
V gene: TRBV27
J gene: TRBJ1-5
clone size: .
D gene: .

CDR3 protein: CATSDFRQENTGELFF
CDR3 DNA: TGTGCCACCAGTGATTTTCGGCAGGAGAACACCGGGGAGCTGTTTTTT
V gene: TRBV24-1
J gene: TRBJ2-2
clone size: .
D gene: .

CDR3 protein: CASSLRERRKYF
CDR3 DNA: TGTGCCAGCAGTCTCCGGGAGAGGAGAAAGTACTTC
V gene: TRBV2
J gene: TRBJ2-7
clone size: many
D gene: .

CDR3 protein: CASSPSQANYGYTF
CDR3 DNA: TGTGCCAGCTCACCAAGCCAGGCAAACTATGGCTACACCTTC
V gene: TRBV18
J gene: TRBJ1-2
clone size: once
D gene: .

CDR3 protein: CASSQDHVVNEQFF
CDR3 DNA: TGTGCCAGCAGCCAAGATCACGTAGTCAATGAGCAGTTCTTC
V gene: TRBV4-2
J gene: TRBJ2-1
clone size: few
D gene: .

CDR3 protein: CASSLGPGGYEQYF
CDR3 DNA: TGTGCCAGCAGCTTGGGCCCAGGGGGCTACGAGCAGTACTTC
V gene: TRBV5-8
J gene: TRBJ2-7
clone size: .
D gene: TRBD1

CDR3 protein: CASSYDRTEAFF
CDR3 DNA: TGTGCCAGCAGCTATGACAGGACTGAAGCTTTCTTT
V gene: TRBV13
J gene: TRBJ1-1
clone size: .
D gene: .

CDR3 protein: CASSPTGRKGYTF
CDR3 DNA: TGTGCCAGCTCACCGACGGGTCGAAAGGGCTACACCTTC
V gene: TRBV18
J gene: TRBJ1-2
clone size: .
D gene: .

CDR3 protein: CASNPSSTQYF
CDR3 DNA: TGTGCCAGCAACCCATCGAGTACGCAGTATTTT
V gene: TRBV2
J gene: TRBJ2-3
clone size: .
D gene: .

CDR3 protein: CASRAEGSSYEQYF
CDR3 DNA: TGTGCCAGCCGGGCGGAGGGAAGCTCCTACGAGCAGTACTTC
V gene: TRBV2
J gene: TRBJ2-7
clone size: .
D gene: .

CDR3 protein: CAWSVRDRDSPLHF
CDR3 DNA: TGTGCCTGGAGTGTACGGGACCGGGATTCACCCCTCCACTTT
V gene: TRBV30
J gene: TRBJ1-6
clone size: .
D gene: .

CDR3 protein: CASSIQGQIPTDTQYF
CDR3 DNA: TGTGCCAGCAGCATCCAAGGACAGATACCCACAGATACGCAGTATTTT
V gene: TRBV9
J gene: TRBJ2-3
clone size: .
D gene: .

CDR3 protein: CASRNTGTGNSPLHF
CDR3 DNA: TGTGCCAGTAGGAATACAGGGACCGGTAATTCACCCCTCCACTTT
V gene: TRBV19
J gene: TRBJ1-6
clone size: .
D gene: .

CDR3 protein: CASSQADSRTQYF
CDR3 DNA: TGTGCCAGCAGCCAGGCGGACTCCAGGACCCAGTACTTC
V gene: TRBV3-1/TRBV3-2
J gene: TRBJ2-5
clone size: .
D gene: .

CDR3 protein: CASSSRVDHEQYF
CDR3 DNA: TGTGCCAGCAGCTCTCGAGTGGACCACGAGCAGTACTTC
V gene: TRBV7-2
J gene: TRBJ2-7
clone size: .
D gene: .

CDR3 protein: CSVRPGLDSYEQYF
CDR3 DNA: TGCAGCGTTAGACCAGGGTTAGACTCCTACGAGCAGTACTTC
V gene: TRBV29-1
J gene: TRBJ2-7
clone size: .
D gene: .

CDR3 protein: CASSLFSGSEKLFF
CDR3 DNA: TGTGCCAGCAGTTTATTCTCAGGGTCCGAAAAACTGTTTTTT
V gene: TRBV28
J gene: TRBJ1-4
clone size: .
D gene: .

CDR3 protein: CASSGSYRGGDGYTF
CDR3 DNA: TGTGCCAGCAGCGGATCTTACAGGGGAGGGGATGGCTACACCTTC
V gene: TRBV5-4
J gene: TRBJ1-2
clone size: .
D gene: TRBD1

CDR3 protein: CASSESRGTSGRFYEQYF
CDR3 DNA: TGTGCCAGCAGTGAATCCCGAGGGACTAGCGGGCGGTTCTACGAGCAGTACTTC
V gene: TRBV6-1
J gene: TRBJ2-7
clone size: .
D gene: TRBD2

CDR3 protein: CASSGAGVGSYNEQFF
CDR3 DNA: TGCGCCAGCAGCGGGGCGGGGGTCGGCTCCTACAATGAGCAGTTCTTC
V gene: TRBV5-1
J gene: TRBJ2-1
clone size: once
D gene: TRBD2

CDR3 protein: CASSGTSGSINEQYF
CDR3 DNA: TGTGCCAGCAGTGGGACTAGCGGGAGCATAAACGAGCAGTACTTC
V gene: TRBV2
J gene: TRBJ2-7
clone size: .
D gene: TRBD2

CDR3 protein: CASSPPGQFYEQYF
CDR3 DNA: TGTGCCAGCAGCCCGCCGGGACAGTTCTACGAGCAGTACTTC
V gene: TRBV14
J gene: TRBJ2-7
clone size: .
D gene: TRBD1

CDR3 protein: CASSLVRTASSYEQYF
CDR3 DNA: TGTGCCAGCAGCTTAGTGCGGACGGCTAGCTCCTACGAGCAGTACTTC
V gene: TRBV7-8
J gene: TRBJ2-7
clone size: .
D gene: .

CDR3 protein: CASSGWAGSTDTQYF
CDR3 DNA: TGTGCCAGCAGCGGGTGGGCAGGGAGCACAGATACGCAGTATTTT
V gene: TRBV11-2
J gene: TRBJ2-3
clone size: .
D gene: .

CDR3 protein: CATSDSLAGAVDEQFF
CDR3 DNA: TGTGCCACCAGTGATTCCCTAGCGGGGGCAGTGGATGAGCAGTTCTTC
V gene: TRBV24-1
J gene: TRBJ2-1
clone size: .
D gene: TRBD2

CDR3 protein: CSVGYGTETQYF
CDR3 DNA: TGCAGCGTAGGCTACGGGACAGAGACCCAGTACTTC
V gene: TRBV29-1
J gene: TRBJ2-5
clone size: .
D gene: .

CDR3 protein: CASSLVTGGGYTF
CDR3 DNA: TGTGCCAGCAGCTTGGTTACAGGGGGAGGCTACACCTTC
V gene: TRBV7-8
J gene: TRBJ1-2
clone size: .
D gene: TRBD1

CDR3 protein: CATSTRLAGVNEQFF
CDR3 DNA: TGTGCCACCAGCACCAGACTAGCGGGAGTCAATGAGCAGTTCTTC
V gene: TRBV15
J gene: TRBJ2-1
clone size: .
D gene: TRBD2

CDR3 protein: CASSQVRGQDEQYF
CDR3 DNA: TGCGCCAGCAGCCAAGTGAGGGGTCAGGACGAGCAGTACTTC
V gene: TRBV4-1
J gene: TRBJ2-7
clone size: .
D gene: .

CDR3 protein: CASSQGGELFF
CDR3 DNA: TGCGCCAGCAGCCAAGGAGGGGAGCTGTTTTTT
V gene: TRBV4-1
J gene: TRBJ2-2
clone size: .
D gene: .

CDR3 protein: CASSLGFEAFF
CDR3 DNA: TGTGCCAGCAGCTTGGGGTTTGAAGCTTTCTTT
V gene: TRBV5-6
J gene: TRBJ1-1
clone size: .
D gene: .

CDR3 protein: CSANSGYEQYF
CDR3 DNA: TGCAGTGCTAATTCGGGCTACGAGCAGTACTTC
V gene: TRBV20-1
J gene: TRBJ2-7
clone size: once
D gene: .

CDR3 protein: CAIRRQGEAFF
CDR3 DNA: TGTGCCATCAGGAGACAGGGTGAAGCTTTCTTT
V gene: TRBV10-3
J gene: TRBJ1-1
clone size: .
D gene: TRBD1

CDR3 protein: CASSVGEGEQYF
CDR3 DNA: TGTGCCAGCAGCGTAGGGGAGGGTGAGCAGTACTTC
V gene: TRBV9
J gene: TRBJ2-7
clone size: .
D gene: TRBD2

CDR3 protein: CASSFENTGELFF
CDR3 DNA: TGCGCCAGCAGCTTTGAGAACACCGGGGAGCTGTTTTTT
V gene: TRBV5-1
J gene: TRBJ2-2
clone size: once
D gene: .

CDR3 protein: CASSPLGETNEKLFF
CDR3 DNA: TGTGCCAGCAGCCCGCTGGGGGAAACTAATGAAAAACTGTTTTTT
V gene: TRBV14
J gene: TRBJ1-4
clone size: .
D gene: .

CDR3 protein: CASSPTGGTTDTQYF
CDR3 DNA: TGTGCCAGCAGCCCCACGGGGGGAACCACAGATACGCAGTATTTT
V gene: TRBV6-5
J gene: TRBJ2-3
clone size: .
D gene: TRBD2

CDR3 protein: CASSTGQGSSYTF
CDR3 DNA: TGTGCCAGCAGTACGGGACAGGGGTCTAGCTACACCTTC
V gene: TRBV6-5
J gene: TRBJ1-2
clone size: .
D gene: TRBD1

CDR3 protein: CASSHLRGGSGTEAFF
CDR3 DNA: TGCGCCAGCAGCCACCTCAGGGGAGGATCGGGCACTGAAGCTTTCTTT
V gene: TRBV4-1
J gene: TRBJ1-1
clone size: .
D gene: .

CDR3 protein: CASSSPYEQYF
CDR3 DNA: TGTGCCAGCAGCTCCCCCTACGAGCAGTACTTC
V gene: TRBV12-3/TRBV12-4
J gene: TRBJ2-7
clone size: .
D gene: .

CDR3 protein: CASSDVAANEQFF
CDR3 DNA: TGTGCCAGCAGTGACGTAGCCGCCAATGAGCAGTTCTTC
V gene: TRBV2
J gene: TRBJ2-1
clone size: once
D gene: .

CDR3 protein: CASIRGEYGYTF
CDR3 DNA: TGTGCCAGCATTAGGGGGGAATATGGCTACACCTTC
V gene: TRBV6-6
J gene: TRBJ1-2
clone size: .
D gene: .

CDR3 protein: CASSLAGDSDTIYF
CDR3 DNA: TGTGCCAGCAGCTTAGCGGGGGACTCTGACACCATATATTTT
V gene: TRBV7-9
J gene: TRBJ1-3
clone size: once
D gene: .

CDR3 protein: CASSWGHPMNTEAFF
CDR3 DNA: TGTGCCAGCAGTTGGGGACACCCCATGAACACTGAAGCTTTCTTT
V gene: TRBV28
J gene: TRBJ1-1
clone size: .
D gene: .

CDR3 protein: CAWSVGTSGKLFF
CDR3 DNA: TGTGCCTGGAGTGTAGGGACGTCGGGGAAACTGTTTTTT
V gene: TRBV30
J gene: TRBJ1-4
clone size: once
D gene: .

CDR3 protein: CASSMLGLNTGELFF
CDR3 DNA: TGCGCCAGCAGCATGCTGGGATTAAACACCGGGGAGCTGTTTTTT
V gene: TRBV5-1
J gene: TRBJ2-2
clone size: .
D gene: .

CDR3 protein: CASSLGSRETQYF
CDR3 DNA: TGTGCCAGCAGCTTAGGTAGTCGGGAGACCCAGTACTTC
V gene: TRBV11-3
J gene: TRBJ2-5
clone size: .
D gene: .

CDR3 protein: CASSPQAGRVTDTQYF
CDR3 DNA: TGCGCCAGCAGTCCCCAGGCAGGGAGGGTCACAGATACGCAGTATTTT
V gene: TRBV5-1
J gene: TRBJ2-3
clone size: .
D gene: TRBD2

CDR3 protein: CASSLRGTSEYNEQFF
CDR3 DNA: TGTGCCAGCAGCTTAAGGGGGACTAGCGAATACAATGAGCAGTTCTTC
V gene: TRBV7-3
J gene: TRBJ2-1
clone size: .
D gene: TRBD2

CDR3 protein: CASSRPGQDNEQYF
CDR3 DNA: TGTGCCAGCAGCAGACCGGGACAGGACAACGAGCAGTACTTC
V gene: TRBV7-9
J gene: TRBJ2-7
clone size: .
D gene: TRBD1

CDR3 protein: CASSPPGVYEQYF
CDR3 DNA: TGTGCCAGCAGCCCTCCGGGGGTCTACGAGCAGTACTTC
V gene: TRBV11-3
J gene: TRBJ2-7
clone size: .
D gene: .

CDR3 protein: CASSLGGALGNEQFF
CDR3 DNA: TGTGCCAGCAGCTTGGGGGGGGCGCTGGGAAATGAGCAGTTCTTC
V gene: TRBV5-4
J gene: TRBJ2-1
clone size: once
D gene: .

CDR3 protein: CASSLVQQGNEQFF
CDR3 DNA: TGTGCCAGCAGCCTCGTGCAGCAGGGCAATGAGCAGTTCTTC
V gene: TRBV11-2
J gene: TRBJ2-1
clone size: .
D gene: .